These 15 T cell receptor beta chains share one sample of origin, sequenced in a study of CD8 T cells in ankylosing spondylitis. General study results and limits: In ankylosing spondylitis blood, a motif of roughly 8 highly homologous TCR beta variants appeared characteristic.

These receptors are not linked to any known antigen. From the 5' RACE reads, TCRdb called clonotypes with MiXCR, one entry per CDR3 protein. The sample contains about 330,000 distinct CDR3 sequences, 7.5% to 9% of which appear only once. Sequenced sample: blood, either unsorted or a sorted T cell fraction (not recorded which). The receptor source for this set is a male donor with ankylosing spondylitis.

This clonotype was counted only a few times. V and J are TRBV12-3 or TRBV12-4 and TRBJ2-7; TRBD2 agrees at 10 bases. CDR3 length: 13 residues. V lost 5 bases, J lost 4 bases, and 2 bases stayed unmatched. The CDR3 nucleotides are TGTGCCAGCAGTGGACTAGCGGCTTACGAGCAGTACTTC. Translation gives CASSGLAAYEQYF.

This clonotype occurred a few times. The chain joins TRBV20-1 to TRBJ2-1; 7 bases are a match to TRBD2. The germline V gene encodes CDR1 DFQATT and CDR2 SNEGSKA (reference sequence). The CDR3 loop spans 12 amino acids. With V trimmed by 7 bases and J by 9 bases, 9 bases remained unmatched. CDR3 sequence reads: CSVAGTISEQFF. The CDR3 bases are TGCAGTGTGGCGGGGACTATTAGTGAGCAGTTCTTC.

This clonotype was observed a handful of times. The V and J genes are TRBV29-1 and TRBJ2-1, with D possibly being TRBD1 (6 bases). From germline, CDR1 is SQVTM and CDR2 ANQGSEA. V gave up 3 bases and J gave up 5 bases, with 11 bases separating them. The CDR3 has 13 residues. The CDR3 sequence: CSVDRGRNNEQFF. The CDR3 DNA sequence: TGCAGCGTTGACAGGGGTCGGAACAATGAGCAGTTCTTC.

This clonotype came up a few times. The chain recombines TRBV19 with TRBJ2-3; the match to TRBD2 covers 12 bases. The ends lost 5 bases at V and 3 bases at J; junction bases unmatched: 3. CDR3 length equals 15 residues. Per the germline V gene, CDR1 is LNHDA and CDR2 is SQIVND (reference sequence). The CDR3 coding sequence is TGTGCCAGTAGTGAGACTAGCGGGGGTACAGATACGCAGTATTTT. Its protein is CASSETSGGTDTQYF.

The chain carries TRBV18 and TRBJ2-1; 7 nucleotides line up with TRBD2. Germline CDR1 is KGHSH and CDR2 is LQKENI. CDR3 size: 15 residues. Losses at the gene ends were 3 bases for V and 4 bases for J; bases not matched to a gene: 6. Written as DNA, the CDR3 is TGTGCCAGCTCACCGGCTAGCGGATTGTACAATGAGCAGTTCTTC. As protein: CASSPASGLYNEQFF.

V usage is TRBV7-2 and J usage is TRBJ2-1; no reliable D call. The CDR3 contains 16 residues. V lost 4 bases, J lost 7 bases, and 20 bases lay in between. CDR1 and CDR2 from the germline V gene are SGHTA and FQGNSA. The CDR3 loop reads CASSSDPNRVGNEQFF. The CDR3 DNA follows: TGTGCCAGCAGCTCCGACCCAAACCGGGTAGGGAATGAGCAGTTCTTC.

The V call is TRBV7-9, the J call TRBJ2-7; no firm D call. Trimming cost V 3 bases and J 6 bases, with 12 bases left between them. The germline CDR1 and CDR2 sequences are SEHNR and FQNEAQ (reference sequence). The CDR3 is 13 residues long. The CDR3 DNA reads as TGTGCCAGCAGCTTTGTTGTAGAGTCCGAGCAGTACTTC. Encoded protein: CASSFVVESEQYF. Together with reference TRBV7-9 and TRBJ2-7, the CDR3 gives the full variable domain: DTGVSQNPRHKITKRGQNVTFRCDPISEHNRLYWYRQTLGQGPEFLTYFQNEAQLEKSRLLSDRFSAERPKGSFSTLEIQRTEQGDSAMYLCASSFVVESEQYFGPGTRLTVT.

This clonotype was observed a handful of times. The rearrangement uses TRBV12-3 or TRBV12-4 and TRBJ2-1, with D uncertain. The CDR3 length is 16 residues. V lost 1 base and J lost 0, with 10 bases in between. In DNA, the CDR3 is TGTGCCAGCAGTTTAGGACCACCGGGCTCCTACAATGAGCAGTTCTTC. Its translation: CASSLGPPGSYNEQFF.

This clonotype was seen at least ten times. The chain joins TRBV12-3 or TRBV12-4 to TRBJ2-1; TRBD2 agrees at 13 bases. The CDR3 runs to 16 residues. Trimming took 6 bases from V and 6 from J; bases not matched to a gene: 8. The CDR3 region is CASSPRLAGGTNEQFF. CDR3 bases: TGTGCCAGCAGCCCCCGACTAGCGGGAGGTACCAATGAGCAGTTCTTC.

In this sample, this clonotype turned up a few times. The chain links TRBV29-1 to TRBJ2-2; 7 bases are shared with TRBD1. Germline trimming cut 4 bases from V and 0 bases from J; bases unmatched to any gene: 5. Germline-derived CDR1 and CDR2 are SQVTM and ANQGSEA. The CDR3 has 15 amino acids. CDR3 sequence reads: CSVGQGLANTGELFF. DNA of the CDR3: TGCAGCGTTGGACAGGGTCTGGCGAACACCGGGGAGCTGTTTTTT.

This clonotype occurred many times. This chain connects TRBV6-2 or TRBV6-3 to TRBJ2-1, with D possibly being TRBD1 (5 bases). The CDR3 is 13 amino acids. V lost 1 base, J lost 12 bases, and 13 bases lay in between. Germline V lookup: CDR1 MNHEY, CDR2 SVGEGT. CDR3 sequence: CASSYWGTAWQFF. For the CDR3, the DNA is TGTGCCAGCAGTTACTGGGGCACCGCATGGCAGTTCTTC.

This clonotype has only a few counts. The chain employs TRBV7-2 and TRBJ2-1; the D gene could be TRBD1 or TRBD2 (5 bases each). The CDR3 totals 13 residues. V lost 0 bases to trimming and J lost 6 bases, with 6 bases between them. Germline lookup yields CDR1 SGHTA and CDR2 FQGNSA. The CDR3 loop reads CASSLARGNEQFF. The CDR3 DNA follows: TGTGCCAGCAGCTTAGCGAGGGGCAATGAGCAGTTCTTC.

This clonotype was counted at least ten times. The gene calls are TRBV12-3 or TRBV12-4 and TRBJ1-6; D not certain. This CDR3 has 12 residues. Trimming pared 3 bases from V and 7 bases from J, leaving 4 bases between. The CDR3 nucleotides read TGTGCCAGCAGTTTGCTCAATTCACCCCTCCACTTT. Protein sequence: CASSLLNSPLHF.

This chain connects TRBV2 to TRBJ2-3; no clear D. The germline CDR1 and CDR2 sequences are SNHLY and FYNNEI. The CDR3 runs to 15 residues. Trimming removed 6 bases from V and 0 bases from J, with 13 bases in between. The CDR3 DNA reads TGTGCCAGCAGGGCGGCGTCCTGGAGCACAGATACGCAGTATTTT. Translation: CASRAASWSTDTQYF. The full variable domain, completed using reference TRBV2 and TRBJ2-3, is EPEVTQTPSHQVTQMGQEVILRCVPISNHLYFYWYRQILGQKVEFLVSFYNNEISEKSEIFDDQFSVERPDGSNFTLKIRSTKLEDSAMYFCASRAASWSTDTQYFGPGTRLTVL.

This clonotype was observed a handful of times. CDR3 DNA sequence: TGTGCCAGCAGTTTATTGGCGGGACAGGGGTTCTACGAGCAGTACTTC. Translating it yields CASSLLAGQGFYEQYF. The V gene is TRBV28, the J gene TRBJ2-7; 10 nucleotides align to TRBD1. Germline loops: CDR1 MDHEN, CDR2 SYDVKM. V shed 1 base and J 3 bases; nucleotides not matched to a gene: 6. The CDR3 runs 16 residues.